Sequencing of this TCR beta chain was carried out in a study of cytomegalovirus exposure and HLA in healthy donors. General study findings and limits: An analysis done earlier found most TCR beta V segments productive about 87% or about 30% of the time.

CDR1 WSHSY and CDR2 SAAADI come from the germline V gene. Trimming cost V 9 bases and J 0 bases, with 9 bases left between them. This CDR3 is 12 amino acids long. On this clone: Its matching antigen is unknown.

It was with 60 Vbeta and 13 Jbeta primers that the PCR ran. Sequenced by immunoSEQ multiplex PCR; TCRdb stores in-frame clones only, minus some. This table has approximately 100,000 clones, 70% to 80% appearing once. As for the donors, each was a healthy bone marrow donor. The source material was PBMCs. This chain uses TRBV10-2 with TRBJ2-7; weak D call: TRBD1 (5 bases). The sequence was collected from a human donor in good health. CDR3 nucleotides: TGCGCCAGTAGGACACTCTCCTACGAGCAGTACTTC. Protein sequence: CASRTLSYEQYF.